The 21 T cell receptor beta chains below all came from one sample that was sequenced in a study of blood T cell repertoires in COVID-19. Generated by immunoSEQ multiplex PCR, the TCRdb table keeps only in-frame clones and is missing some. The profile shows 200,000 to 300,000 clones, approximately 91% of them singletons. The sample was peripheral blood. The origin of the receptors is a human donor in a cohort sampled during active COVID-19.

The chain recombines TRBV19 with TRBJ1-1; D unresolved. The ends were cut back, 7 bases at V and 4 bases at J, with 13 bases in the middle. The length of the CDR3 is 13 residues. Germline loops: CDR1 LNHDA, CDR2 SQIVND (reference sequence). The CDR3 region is CASKVSVGTEAFF. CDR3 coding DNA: TGTGCCAGTAAAGTAAGCGTGGGCACTGAAGCTTTCTTT.

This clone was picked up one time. The CDR3 DNA follows: TGTGCCAGCAGTATAACCGGGACAGCCATCTACGAGCAGTACTTC. It codes for CASSITGTAIYEQYF. The rearrangement joins TRBV6-5 to TRBJ2-7; the match to TRBD1 covers 7 bases. The ends lost 5 bases at V and 3 bases at J; junction bases unmatched: 10. The CDR3 totals 15 residues. The germline gives CDR1 MNHEY, CDR2 SVGAGI.

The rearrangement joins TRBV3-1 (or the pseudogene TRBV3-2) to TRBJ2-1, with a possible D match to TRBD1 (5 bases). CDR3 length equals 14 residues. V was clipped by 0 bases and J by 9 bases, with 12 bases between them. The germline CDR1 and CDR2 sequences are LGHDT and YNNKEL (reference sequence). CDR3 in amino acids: CASSQEEGVSEQFF. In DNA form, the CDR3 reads TGTGCCAGCAGCCAAGAGGAAGGGGTGAGTGAGCAGTTCTTC.

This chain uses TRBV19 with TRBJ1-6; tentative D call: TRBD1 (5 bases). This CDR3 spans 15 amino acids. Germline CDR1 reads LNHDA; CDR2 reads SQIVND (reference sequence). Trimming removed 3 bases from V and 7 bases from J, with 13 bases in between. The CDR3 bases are TGTGCCAGTAGTATGGAGACAGTTCCCAATTCACCCCTCCACTTT. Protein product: CASSMETVPNSPLHF.

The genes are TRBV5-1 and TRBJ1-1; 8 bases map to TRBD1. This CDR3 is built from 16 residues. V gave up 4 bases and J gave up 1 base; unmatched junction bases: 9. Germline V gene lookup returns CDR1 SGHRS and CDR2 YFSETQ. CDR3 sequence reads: CASSPYVDRANTEAFF. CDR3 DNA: TGCGCCAGCAGCCCCTATGTGGACAGGGCGAACACTGAAGCTTTCTTT.

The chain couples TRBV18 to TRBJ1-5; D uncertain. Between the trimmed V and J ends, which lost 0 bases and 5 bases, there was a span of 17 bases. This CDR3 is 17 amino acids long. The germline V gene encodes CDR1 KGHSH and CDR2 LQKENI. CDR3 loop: CASSPPLVSEFHQPQHF. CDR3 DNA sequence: TGTGCCAGCTCACCACCTCTGGTATCGGAGTTCCATCAGCCCCAGCATTTT.

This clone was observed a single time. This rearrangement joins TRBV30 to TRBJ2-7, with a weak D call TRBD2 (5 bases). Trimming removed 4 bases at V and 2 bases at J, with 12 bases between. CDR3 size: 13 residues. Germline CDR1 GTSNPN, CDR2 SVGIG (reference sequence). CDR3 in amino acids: CAWMGAYPYEQYF. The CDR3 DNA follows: TGTGCCTGGATGGGAGCATACCCCTACGAGCAGTACTTC.

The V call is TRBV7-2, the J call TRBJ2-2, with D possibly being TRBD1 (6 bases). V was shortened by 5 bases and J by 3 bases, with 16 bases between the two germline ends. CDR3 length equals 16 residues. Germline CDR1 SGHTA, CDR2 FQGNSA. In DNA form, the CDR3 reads TGTGCCAGCAGCAATAATCGGGACAAATACACCGGGGAGCTGTTTTTT. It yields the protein CASSNNRDKYTGELFF.

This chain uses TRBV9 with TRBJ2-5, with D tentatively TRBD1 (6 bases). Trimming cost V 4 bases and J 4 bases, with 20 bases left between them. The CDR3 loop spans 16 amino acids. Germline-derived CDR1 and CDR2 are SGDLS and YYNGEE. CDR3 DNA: TGTGCCAGCAGCTTAACTCCGGGACACCAAGGAGAGACCCAGTACTTC. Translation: CASSLTPGHQGETQYF.

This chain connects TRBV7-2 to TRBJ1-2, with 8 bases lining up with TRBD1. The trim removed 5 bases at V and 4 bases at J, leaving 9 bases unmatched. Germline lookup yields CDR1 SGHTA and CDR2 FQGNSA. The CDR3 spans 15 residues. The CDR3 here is CASSPRTGLSYGYTF. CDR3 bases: TGTGCCAGCAGCCCCCGGACAGGGCTTTCCTATGGCTACACCTTC.

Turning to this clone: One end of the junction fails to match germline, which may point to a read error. The DNA of the CDR3 is TGTGTCAGCAGTCGGGCGGGAGCTTACAATGAGCAGTTCTTC. It specifies CVSSRAGAYNEQFF. This chain joins TRBV6-5 and TRBJ2-1; TRBD2 matches at 7 bases. The CDR3 contains 14 residues. CDR1 is MNHEY and CDR2 is SVGAGI in the germline V gene.

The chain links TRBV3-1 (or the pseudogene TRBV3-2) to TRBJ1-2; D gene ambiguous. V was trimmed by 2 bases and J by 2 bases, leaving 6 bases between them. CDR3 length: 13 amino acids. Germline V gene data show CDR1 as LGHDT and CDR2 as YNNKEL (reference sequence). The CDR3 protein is CASSQLQNYGYTF. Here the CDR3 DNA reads TGTGCCAGCAGCCAACTACAGAACTATGGCTACACCTTC.

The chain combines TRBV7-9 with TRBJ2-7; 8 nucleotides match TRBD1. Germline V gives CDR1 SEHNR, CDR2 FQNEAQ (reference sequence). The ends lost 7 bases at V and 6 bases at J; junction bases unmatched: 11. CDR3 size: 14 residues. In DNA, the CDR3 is TGTGCCAGCACCCGGACAGGGAGACCTACCGAGCAGTACTTC. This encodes CASTRTGRPTEQYF. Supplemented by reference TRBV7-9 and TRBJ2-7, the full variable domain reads DTGVSQNPRHKITKRGQNVTFRCDPISEHNRLYWYRQTLGQGPEFLTYFQNEAQLEKSRLLSDRFSAERPKGSFSTLEIQRTEQGDSAMYLCASTRTGRPTEQYFGPGTRLTVT.

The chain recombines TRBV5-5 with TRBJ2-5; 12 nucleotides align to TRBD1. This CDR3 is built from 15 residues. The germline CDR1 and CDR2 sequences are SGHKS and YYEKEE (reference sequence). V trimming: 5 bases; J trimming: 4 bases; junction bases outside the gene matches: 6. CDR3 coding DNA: TGTGCCAGCAGTTCCGGGACAGGGGGCTTAGAGACCCAGTACTTC. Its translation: CASSSGTGGLETQYF.

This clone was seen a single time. The CDR3, as DNA: TGTGCCAGCAGCTTAACGGGGGACAGGGGGCAAGGTGGCTACACCTTC. It codes for CASSLTGDRGQGGYTF. The chain uses TRBV11-2 and TRBJ1-2; 12 positions agree with TRBD1. The germline V gene has CDR1 SGHAT and CDR2 FQNNGV. With V trimmed by 2 bases and J by 7 bases, 8 bases remained unmatched. This CDR3 contains 16 residues.

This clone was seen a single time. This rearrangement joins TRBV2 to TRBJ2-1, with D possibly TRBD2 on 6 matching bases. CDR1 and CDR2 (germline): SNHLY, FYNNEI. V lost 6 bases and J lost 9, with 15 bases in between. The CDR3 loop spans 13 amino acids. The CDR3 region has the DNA TGTGCCAGCAGCCTGAAGAGGGGAGGTGAGCAGTTCTTC. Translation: CASSLKRGGEQFF.

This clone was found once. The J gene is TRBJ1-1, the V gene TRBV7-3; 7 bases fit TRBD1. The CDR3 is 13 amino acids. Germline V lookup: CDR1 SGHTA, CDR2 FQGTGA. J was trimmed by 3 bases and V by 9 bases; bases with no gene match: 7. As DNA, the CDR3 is TGTGCCAGACGCCCGCAGGGGGACACTGAAGCTTTCTTT. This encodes CARRPQGDTEAFF.

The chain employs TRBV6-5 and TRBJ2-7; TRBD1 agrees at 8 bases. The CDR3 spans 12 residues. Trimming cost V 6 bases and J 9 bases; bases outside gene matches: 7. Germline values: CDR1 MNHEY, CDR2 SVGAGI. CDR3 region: CASSNPGGAQYF. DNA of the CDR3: TGTGCCAGCAGCAACCCAGGGGGCGCGCAGTACTTC.

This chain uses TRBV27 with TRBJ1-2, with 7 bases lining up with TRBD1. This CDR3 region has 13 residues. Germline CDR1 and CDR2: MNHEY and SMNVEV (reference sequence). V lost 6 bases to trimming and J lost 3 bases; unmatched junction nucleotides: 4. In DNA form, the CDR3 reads TGTGCCAGCAGATTGGGACAGTACTATGGCTACACCTTC. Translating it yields CASRLGQYYGYTF.

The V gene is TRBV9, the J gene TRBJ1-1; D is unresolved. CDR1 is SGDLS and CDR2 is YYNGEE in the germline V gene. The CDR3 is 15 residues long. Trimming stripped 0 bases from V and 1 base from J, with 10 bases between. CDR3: CASSVATGRNTEAFF. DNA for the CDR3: TGTGCCAGCAGCGTAGCGACTGGGAGGAACACTGAAGCTTTCTTT. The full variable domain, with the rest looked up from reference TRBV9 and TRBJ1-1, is DSGVTQTPKHLITATGQRVTLRCSPRSGDLSVYWYQQSLDQGLQFLIQYYNGEERAKGNILERFSAQQFPDLHSELNLSSLELGDSALYFCASSVATGRNTEAFFGQGTRLTVV.

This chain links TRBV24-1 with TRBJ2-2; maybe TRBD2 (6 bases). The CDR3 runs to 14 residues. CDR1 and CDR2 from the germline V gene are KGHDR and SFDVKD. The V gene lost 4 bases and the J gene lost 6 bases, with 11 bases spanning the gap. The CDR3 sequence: CATSDLGGPGELFF. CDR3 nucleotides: TGTGCCACCAGTGACCTTGGAGGGCCCGGGGAGCTGTTTTTT.